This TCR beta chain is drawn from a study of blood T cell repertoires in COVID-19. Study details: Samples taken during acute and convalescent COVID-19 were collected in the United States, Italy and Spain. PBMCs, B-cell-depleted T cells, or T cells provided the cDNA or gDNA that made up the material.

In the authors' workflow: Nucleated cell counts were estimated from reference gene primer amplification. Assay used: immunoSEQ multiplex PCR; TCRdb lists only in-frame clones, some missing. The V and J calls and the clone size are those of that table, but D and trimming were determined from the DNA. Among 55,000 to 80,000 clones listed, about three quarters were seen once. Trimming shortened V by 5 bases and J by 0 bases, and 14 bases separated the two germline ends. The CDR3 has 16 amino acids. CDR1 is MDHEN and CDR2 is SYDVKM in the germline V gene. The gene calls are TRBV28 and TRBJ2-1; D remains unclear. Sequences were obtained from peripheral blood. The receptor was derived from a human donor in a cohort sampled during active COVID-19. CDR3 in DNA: TGTGCCAGCAGTCCCTCCGATATCAGCTCCTACAATGAGCAGTTCTTC. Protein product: CASSPSDISSYNEQFF.